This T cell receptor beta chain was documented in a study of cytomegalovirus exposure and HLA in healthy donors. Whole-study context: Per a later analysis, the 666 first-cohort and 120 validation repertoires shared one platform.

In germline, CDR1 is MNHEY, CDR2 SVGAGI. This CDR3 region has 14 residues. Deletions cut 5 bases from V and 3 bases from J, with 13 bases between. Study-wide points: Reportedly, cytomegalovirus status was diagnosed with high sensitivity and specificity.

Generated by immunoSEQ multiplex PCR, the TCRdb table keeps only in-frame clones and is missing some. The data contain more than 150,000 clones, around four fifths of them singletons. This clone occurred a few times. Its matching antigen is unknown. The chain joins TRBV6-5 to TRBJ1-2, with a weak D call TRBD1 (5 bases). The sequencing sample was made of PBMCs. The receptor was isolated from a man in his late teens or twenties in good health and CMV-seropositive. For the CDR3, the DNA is TGTGCCAGCAGTCCATGGACAAAAGACTATGGCTACACCTTC. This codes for CASSPWTKDYGYTF.